The entry that follows covers one T cell receptor (beta chain) sequence. Its antigen is not yet known. Base qualities are not provided; no much larger clone lies one nucleotide away. The study tested focal radiation therapy combined with CTLA-4 blockade (ipilimumab) in patients with chemo-refractory metastatic non-small-cell lung cancer. This sample was taken from a study of radiotherapy plus CTLA-4 blockade in lung cancer (dated by TCRdb to between 2017 and 2018). At the level of the whole study: Objective responses occurred in roughly 19% of enrolled patients, and 25% to 40% achieved disease control. The investigation overall reported the following: TCR clones derived from tumors expanded in peripheral blood after treatment with radiotherapy and ipilimumab. The strongest predictors of response, as reported, were early dynamic changes in blood T cell clones along with a rise in serum interferon-beta after radiation.

The method was the immunoSEQ multiplex PCR assay. TCRdb provides this immuneACCESS table in a form limited to in-frame rearrangements. Some clones are lacking; in checked studies, under half of them reflect an unresolved V gene, and why the rest are absent is not known. For this sample there are 65,000 to 100,000 clones; under 85% appear just once. Just over 0.8% of the sample is in the top ten clones. The specimen comprised peripheral blood, sampled from a patient treated with radiotherapy plus ipilimumab. The TCR originated in a human donor with non-small cell lung cancer who had stable disease on radiotherapy plus ipilimumab.

The DNA sequence is TGTGCCAGCAGCTTAGAATTAGGAGGCACCGGGGAGCTGTTTTTT. It specifies CASSLELGGTGELFF. This receptor chain uses TRBV11-3 and TRBJ2-2; TRBD2 could be the D gene, as 5 bases match. Trimming takes 0 bases from V and 4 bases from J, and the germline ends sit 9 bases apart. The CDR3 runs 15 amino acids, cysteine and phenylalanine included. Kept here is only the CDR3 DNA, which spans 45 bases and is read in frame from base 1. The germline V gene sets CDR1 to SGHNT and CDR2 to YENEEA. When the CDR3 is completed using the reference TRBV11-3 and TRBJ2-2 genes on either side, the full variable domain is EAGVVQSPRYKIIEKKQPVAFWCNPISGHNTLYWYLQNLGQGPELLIRYENEEAVDDSQLPKDRFSAERLKGVDSTLKIQPAELGDSAVYLCASSLELGGTGELFFGEGSRLTVL.